The clone carrying this T cell receptor (beta chain) is a singleton in its sample. No antigen is known for it. The sample belongs to a study of shared clonotypes between healthy human individuals. How the authors handled the data: Quality scores were absent from the junction-only immunoSEQ sequences, so filtering differed. Clones were sequenced by immunoSEQ multiplex PCR, and TCRdb holds only the in-frame ones, with some missing. D and trimming were read from the DNA, whereas the V and J calls and clone size are those reported in that table. The sample holds approximately 530,000 clones, roughly 95% seen once. Findings and limits, study-wide: Memory subsets generally showed smaller estimated richness than naive subsets did. Against clonotypes common to all four donors, non-shared ones had lower generation probabilities.

All the donors were Caucasian adults who lived in Nashville, Tennessee. The receptor was isolated from a woman aged 30 to 39 in good health. The sequencing input was naive CD4+ T cells sorted from blood. Subset meaning: CD45RA+ positively selected.

CDR3 DNA sequence: TGTGCCAGCAGTTTCGCGAGTACGATCTCCTACAATGAGCAGTTCTTC. Amino acid sequence: CASSFASTISYNEQFF. This sequence joins TRBV28 and TRBJ2-1; D ambiguous. The CDR3 length is 16 residues. Germline-derived CDR1 and CDR2 are MDHEN and SYDVKM. V gave up 3 bases and J gave up 0 bases, with 12 bases separating them.